This entry lists 11 T cell receptor beta chains sequenced from one sample in a study of blood T cell repertoires in COVID-19. The repertoire was sequenced with immunoSEQ multiplex PCR; TCRdb's copy has only in-frame clones and lacks some. The table has just over 300,000 clones, 85% to 90% seen once. The sequenced material came from PBMCs or T cells enriched from blood (not recorded which). The receptors stem from a man aged 25 to 40 who had recovered from COVID-19.

The chain links TRBV6-1 to TRBJ1-4, with D hard to call. V shed 3 bases and J shed 3 bases, with 11 bases lying between them. The CDR3 sequence is 15 residues long. CDR1 and CDR2 from the germline V gene are MNHNS and SASEGT. The CDR3 bases are TGTGCCAGCAGTGATTCCCCCAGGCCTAATGAAAAACTGTTTTTT. Amino acid sequence: CASSDSPRPNEKLFF.

The rearrangement joins TRBV7-2 to TRBJ1-6; 11 nucleotides match TRBD1. V was clipped by 4 bases and J by 6 bases; unmatched bases: 2. CDR1 is SGHTA, CDR2 FQGNSA, per germline. The CDR3 totals 15 residues. DNA for the CDR3: TGTGCCAGCAGCTCGGACAGGGGGCTTAATTCACCCCTCCACTTT. Residues: CASSSDRGLNSPLHF.

V is TRBV4-1 and J is TRBJ2-7; 7 positions match TRBD2. The CDR3 runs 15 residues. CDR1 is MGHRA, CDR2 YSYEKL, per germline. V dropped 5 bases and J dropped 0; count of bases not matched to a gene: 7. The CDR3 here is CASSTQRDPSYEQYF. The CDR3 bases are TGCGCCAGCAGCACCCAGCGGGACCCCTCCTACGAGCAGTACTTC.

The rearrangement uses TRBV6-5 and TRBJ1-2, with TRBD1 as a possible D gene (5 bases). This CDR3 spans 12 amino acids. The V and J ends lost 5 bases and 8 bases respectively, with 12 bases between them. Germline assignment: CDR1 MNHEY and CDR2 SVGAGI. The CDR3 sequence is CASSTGGEGYTF. In nucleotides, the CDR3 is TGTGCCAGCAGTACGGGGGGAGAGGGCTACACCTTC.

The CDR3 DNA sequence: TGCGCCAGCAGCTGGTGGACTAGCGGGAGTTACGAGCAGTACTTC. Its protein product is CASSWWTSGSYEQYF. The chain links TRBV5-1 to TRBJ2-7; 13 bases align to TRBD2. V gave up 3 bases and J gave up 4 bases; unmatched junction bases: 4. CDR1 is SGHRS, CDR2 YFSETQ, per germline. The CDR3 loop spans 15 amino acids.

The V and J genes are TRBV6-1 and TRBJ2-1, with D maybe TRBD2 (5 bases). The V gene's germline CDR1 is MNHNS and CDR2 SASEGT. This CDR3 spans 13 amino acids. Deletions cut 2 bases from V and 4 bases from J, with 6 bases between. The CDR3 reads CASSEREYNEQFF. CDR3 in DNA: TGTGCCAGCAGTGAACGGGAATACAATGAGCAGTTCTTC.

V usage is TRBV5-1 and J usage is TRBJ1-2; D is ambiguous. The CDR3 is 13 amino acids. Trimming took 2 bases from V and 3 from J, leaving 8 bases between them. The germline gives CDR1 SGHRS, CDR2 YFSETQ. The CDR3 reads CASSFTEHYGYTF. The CDR3 nucleotides read TGCGCCAGCAGCTTTACAGAACACTATGGCTACACCTTC.

The V call is TRBV5-4, the J call TRBJ2-2; 11 bases align to TRBD2. Germline V gene sequence: CDR1 SGHNT, CDR2 YYREEE (reference sequence). V was clipped by 1 base and J by 5 bases; unmatched bases: 4. This CDR3 has 16 residues. The DNA of the CDR3 is TGTGCCAGCAGCTTGACTAGCGGGAGTTTGACCGGGGAGCTGTTTTTT. This sequence encodes CASSLTSGSLTGELFF.

J is TRBJ2-1 and V is TRBV30, with D perhaps TRBD2 (6 bases). Trimming left V 2 bases short and J 8 bases short, with 19 bases between. The CDR3 is 15 residues long. Germline CDR1 and CDR2: GTSNPN and SVGIG (reference sequence). The CDR3 sequence is CAWSRGTQEIDEQFF. The CDR3 bases are TGTGCCTGGAGTCGGGGGACTCAAGAGATCGATGAGCAGTTCTTC.

The chain carries TRBV5-4 and TRBJ2-2; TRBD2 matches at 7 bases. This CDR3 has 15 residues. Losses at the gene ends were 2 bases for V and 6 bases for J; bases not matched to a gene: 7. Looked up from germline, CDR1 is SGHNT and CDR2 is YYREEE (reference sequence). The CDR3 DNA reads as TGTGCCAGCAGCTTAGCGGGGCCGGGCGCCGGGGAGCTGTTTTTT. This sequence encodes CASSLAGPGAGELFF.

The chain employs TRBV6-4 and TRBJ2-1; the D gene is possibly TRBD2 (5 bases). The CDR3 is made up of 14 amino acids. Trimming took off 3 bases at V and 6 bases at J, with 12 bases between the two ends. The germline CDR1 and CDR2 sequences are MRHNA and SNTAGT. This chain's CDR3 is CASSELGSLNEQFF. Here the CDR3 DNA reads TGTGCCAGCAGTGAACTAGGGTCTCTCAATGAGCAGTTCTTC.